Listed here are 18 T cell receptor beta chains from one sample, sequenced in a study of blood T cell repertoires in COVID-19. The data were produced by immunoSEQ multiplex PCR, yet TCRdb's version contains in-frame clones alone and is incomplete. The sample contains a few hundred thousand clones, 90% of which appear only once. Sample: PBMCs or T cells enriched from blood (not recorded which). The receptor source for this set is a woman aged 18-29 years with acute COVID-19.

The chain has TRBV5-1 and TRBJ2-5; 8 bases line up with TRBD2. Germline assignment: CDR1 SGHRS and CDR2 YFSETQ. V was pared by 0 bases and J by 1 base, with 2 bases of the junction left unmatched. CDR3 length: 15 amino acids. The CDR3 region has the DNA TGCGCCAGCAGCTTGGTCCTAGCGGGCCAAGAGACCCAGTACTTC. It yields the protein CASSLVLAGQETQYF.

The chain is built from TRBV28 and TRBJ2-7; the D is unclear. V gave up 6 bases and J gave up 3 bases, with 15 bases separating them. CDR3 size: 14 residues. Germline CDR1 is MDHEN and CDR2 is SYDVKM. In DNA, the CDR3 is TGTGCCAGCAGCTTTACAGTCAACAGCTACGAGCAGTACTTC. It codes for CASSFTVNSYEQYF.

This sequence joins TRBV29-1 and TRBJ2-6, with TRBD1 matching 9 bases. V lost 4 bases, J lost 0 bases, and 4 bases stayed unmatched. The V gene's germline CDR1 is SQVTM and CDR2 ANQGSEA. This CDR3 spans 16 amino acids. CDR3: CSVVDRGLSGANVLTF. The CDR3 DNA follows: TGCAGCGTTGTGGACAGGGGCCTCTCTGGGGCCAACGTCCTGACTTTC.

CDR3 protein: CASSPNTVNTEAFF. CDR3 sequence (DNA): TGTGCCAGCAGCCCAAATACAGTGAACACTGAAGCTTTCTTT. This chain connects TRBV7-6 to TRBJ1-1; D is undetermined. CDR1 and CDR2 (germline): SGHVS, FNYEAQ. The CDR3 has 14 residues. V lost 5 bases and J lost 0, with 10 bases in between. The entire variable domain, with the rest obtained from reference TRBV7-6 and TRBJ1-1, is as follows: GAGVSQSPRYKVTKRGQDVALRCDPISGHVSLYWYRQALGQGPEFLTYFNYEAQQDKSGLPNDRFSAERPEGSISTLTIQRTEQRDSAMYRCASSPNTVNTEAFFGQGTRLTVV.

The rearrangement links TRBV5-4 to TRBJ2-1; TRBD2 matches 9 bases. The V gene's germline CDR1 is SGHNT and CDR2 YYREEE (reference sequence). The junction had 7 bases not matched to a gene; V was cut back by 0 bases and J by 12 bases. This CDR3 has 14 amino acids. This CDR3 is CASSLEPSGNMQFF. The CDR3 bases are TGTGCCAGCAGCTTGGAGCCTAGCGGGAACATGCAGTTCTTC.

The chain employs TRBV18 and TRBJ1-6; 8 nucleotides match TRBD1. Germline V gene lookup returns CDR1 KGHSH and CDR2 LQKENI. CDR3 length equals 15 residues. The V segment lost 6 bases and the J segment 7 bases; nucleotides outside the gene matches: 8. The CDR3 sequence is CASSPRTGSNSPLHF. The CDR3 bases are TGTGCCAGCTCTCCGAGGACAGGGTCGAATTCACCCCTCCACTTT.

The V gene is TRBV11-1, the J gene TRBJ2-1; 10 nucleotides line up with TRBD2. The CDR3 contains 15 residues. With V trimmed by 3 bases and J by 4 bases, 3 bases remained unmatched. Germline V gene data show CDR1 as SGHAT and CDR2 as FQDESV (reference sequence). The CDR3 reads CASSLGAGGYNEQFF. The CDR3 nucleotides are TGTGCCAGCAGCTTGGGAGCGGGAGGGTACAATGAGCAGTTCTTC. The full variable domain, with the rest looked up from reference TRBV11-1 and TRBJ2-1, is EAEVAQSPRYKITEKSQAVAFWCDPISGHATLYWYRQILGQGPELLVQFQDESVVDDSQLPKDRFSAERLKGVDSTLKIQPAELGDSAMYLCASSLGAGGYNEQFFGPGTRLTVL.

The genes are TRBV7-6 and TRBJ2-7, with 12 bases identical to TRBD2. The germline gives CDR1 SGHVS, CDR2 FNYEAQ. The ends lost 4 bases at V and 3 bases at J; junction bases unmatched: 4. The CDR3 is made up of 15 amino acids. The CDR3 region has the DNA TGTGCCAGCAGCTCCCTAGCGGGAGGGGACTACGAGCAGTACTTC. Translated: CASSSLAGGDYEQYF.

The V call is TRBV7-9, the J call TRBJ1-5; 7 bases agree with TRBD1. Germline V gene lookup returns CDR1 SEHNR and CDR2 FQNEAQ (reference sequence). This CDR3 is built from 14 residues. Germline trimming cut 1 base from V and 6 bases from J; bases unmatched to any gene: 3. CDR3 region: CASSLEGGGQPQHF. DNA for the CDR3: TGTGCCAGCAGCTTAGAAGGGGGCGGTCAGCCCCAGCATTTT.

The chain links TRBV5-1 to TRBJ1-5; tentatively, D is TRBD1 (6 bases). This CDR3 is built from 15 residues. V was clipped by 4 bases and J by 3 bases, with 14 bases between them. Germline V CDR1 and CDR2: SGHRS, YFSETQ. The CDR3 loop reads CASSPGGANNQPQHF. For the CDR3, the DNA is TGCGCCAGCAGCCCCGGGGGGGCCAACAATCAGCCCCAGCATTTT.

The rearrangement joins TRBV12-3 or TRBV12-4 to TRBJ2-1; D may be TRBD2 (6 bases). The CDR3 length is 12 residues. Trimming left V 6 bases short and J 5 bases short, with 8 bases between. CDR3 protein: CASRRLDNEQFF. Here the CDR3 DNA reads TGTGCCAGCAGACGACTAGACAATGAGCAGTTCTTC.

This clone came up a few times. The chain's CDR3 is CASSHQKAGVTGNTIYF. Here the CDR3 DNA reads TGCGCCAGCAGCCACCAAAAAGCGGGGGTCACTGGAAACACCATATATTTT. This chain joins TRBV4-1 and TRBJ1-3; tentative D call: TRBD1 (5 bases). The CDR3 has 17 residues. The germline V and J ends were trimmed by 3 bases and 2 bases, with 17 bases remaining between them. CDR1 is MGHRA and CDR2 is YSYEKL in the germline V gene.

V usage is TRBV24-1 and J usage is TRBJ2-1; 13 bases line up with TRBD2. V trimming: 4 bases; J trimming: 10 bases; junction bases outside the gene matches: 12. The CDR3 sequence is 17 residues long. CDR1 KGHDR and CDR2 SFDVKD come from the germline V gene. DNA of the CDR3: TGTGCCACCAGTGACTTCGGACTAGCGGGAGTTCATCGCGAGCAGTTCTTC. Its protein is CATSDFGLAGVHREQFF.

The gene calls are TRBV4-2 and TRBJ1-6; TRBD1 aligns across 7 bases. CDR1 is LGHNA, CDR2 YNFKEQ, per germline. The CDR3 runs to 16 residues. Losses at the gene ends were 4 bases for V and 5 bases for J; bases not matched to a gene: 8. The CDR3 sequence: CASSRAGQANNSPLHF. The CDR3 bases are TGTGCCAGCAGCCGAGCCGGACAGGCGAATAATTCACCCCTCCACTTT.

V is TRBV9 and J is TRBJ1-6; 7 bases agree with TRBD1. The V segment lost 2 bases and the J segment 8 bases; nucleotides outside the gene matches: 4. The CDR3 runs 14 residues. The V gene's germline CDR1 is SGDLS and CDR2 YYNGEE. The CDR3 DNA reads as TGTGCCAGCAGCGTCCGGGACAGCTATTCACCCCTCCACTTT. Protein: CASSVRDSYSPLHF.

The rearrangement uses TRBV4-1 and TRBJ1-4, with D perhaps matching TRBD1 (5 bases). There are 14 residues in the CDR3. The V gene's germline CDR1 is MGHRA and CDR2 YSYEKL. The ends were cut back, 5 bases at V and 7 bases at J, with 14 bases in the middle. CDR3 nucleotide sequence: TGCGCCAGCAGCTCCGACAGAAGAGTTGAAAAACTGTTTTTT. Residues: CASSSDRRVEKLFF.

This sequence joins TRBV18 and TRBJ2-7; the match to TRBD2 covers 8 bases. The V gene's germline CDR1 is KGHSH and CDR2 LQKENI. CDR3 length: 15 amino acids. V shed 4 bases, J shed 6 bases, and the junction held 11 bases outside the gene matches. Written as DNA, the CDR3 is TGTGCCAGCTCACAGTCCCCGCCGGGGGGGGCCGAGCAGTACTTC. Residues: CASSQSPPGGAEQYF.

The V call is TRBV11-2, the J call TRBJ2-2, with a weak D call TRBD2 (6 bases). The CDR3 is 15 residues long. V lost 0 bases and J lost 6, with 11 bases in between. Germline V gives CDR1 SGHAT, CDR2 FQNNGV. DNA for the CDR3: TGTGCCAGCAGCTTAGATGGTAGCGGCGCCGGGGAGCTGTTTTTT. Residues: CASSLDGSGAGELFF.